The 27 T cell receptor beta chains in this list originate from one sample, sequenced in a study of cytomegalovirus exposure and HLA in healthy donors. Researchers ran the PCR with 60 Vbeta and 13 Jbeta primers. TCRdb keeps only in-frame clones here, not all; method: immunoSEQ multiplex PCR. The profile covers around 180,000 clones, with approximately 79% appearing a single time and approximately 0.69% taken by the ten largest. The sample was PBMCs. Receptor source: a woman between 40 and 55 years old in good health and CMV-seronegative.

The chain employs TRBV5-6 and TRBJ2-5; 12 bases fit TRBD2. V lost 4 bases and J lost 2; bases outside the gene matches: 6. CDR3 length: 16 amino acids. Germline values: CDR1 SGHDT, CDR2 YYEEEE. The CDR3 nucleotides are TGTGCCAGCAGCGGCGGGACTAGCGGGCGGCAAGAGACCCAGTACTTC. Protein sequence: CASSGGTSGRQETQYF.

The chain links TRBV30 to TRBJ1-2; 7 nucleotides agree with TRBD1. Trimming cost V 0 bases and J 3 bases; bases outside gene matches: 7. Germline V CDR1 and CDR2: GTSNPN, SVGIG (reference sequence). The CDR3 has 15 amino acids. CDR3 protein: CAWSVLDRADYGYTF. As DNA, the CDR3 is TGTGCCTGGAGTGTCCTCGACAGGGCCGACTATGGCTACACCTTC.

The CDR3 here is CASSFRTGDGELFF. CDR3 DNA sequence: TGTGCCAGCAGCTTTAGGACAGGGGACGGGGAGCTGTTTTTT. The chain uses TRBV7-9 and TRBJ2-2, with TRBD1 matching 9 bases. Germline-derived CDR1 and CDR2 are SEHNR and FQNEAQ (reference sequence). Trimming removed 3 bases from V and 7 bases from J; junction bases left unmatched: 3. The CDR3 length is 14 residues.

J is TRBJ2-5 and V is TRBV29-1; no clear D gene. The DNA end lines up better with TRBJ2-7; the J call may be wrong. Germline V gene data show CDR1 as SQVTM and CDR2 as ANQGSEA. The CDR3 extends over 12 amino acids. CDR3 nucleotides: TGCAGCGTTGATGATACTGCATACGAGCAGTACTTC. Translated, it gives CSVDDTAYEQYF.

This clone has a handful of counts. The chain couples TRBV6-5 to TRBJ2-7, with D perhaps matching TRBD1 (6 bases). V lost 2 bases, J lost 2 bases, and 13 bases lay in between. Germline loops: CDR1 MNHEY, CDR2 SVGAGI. The CDR3 extends over 15 amino acids. In DNA form, the CDR3 reads TGTGCCAGCAGTTACAGTCGCAGGGGTACCTACGAGCAGTACTTC. Amino acid sequence: CASSYSRRGTYEQYF.

Concerning this clone: Its ends do not fully match the called genes, so a read error is possible. The chain employs TRBV7-9 and TRBJ1-1; 7 positions match TRBD1. CDR3 length: 16 residues. Germline loops: CDR1 SEHNR, CDR2 FQNEAQ (reference sequence). The CDR3 coding sequence is TGTTCCAGCAGCCCGAACCTAGGGGGCGCAGGGACTGAAGCTTTCTTT. It codes for CSSSPNLGGAGTEAFF.

This clone is a singleton in its sample. The chain employs TRBV28 and TRBJ2-1, with 9 bases identical to TRBD2. Per the germline V gene, CDR1 is MDHEN and CDR2 is SYDVKM. V shed 5 bases and J 4 bases; nucleotides not matched to a gene: 6. The CDR3 sequence is 15 residues long. CDR3 residues: CASSPIAGVYNEQFF. The CDR3 nucleotides read TGTGCCAGCAGTCCCATAGCGGGAGTTTACAATGAGCAGTTCTTC. Based on the CDR3 plus reference TRBV28 and TRBJ2-1, the full variable domain is DVKVTQSSRYLVKRTGEKVFLECVQDMDHENMFWYRQDPGLGLRLIYFSYDVKMKEKGDIPEGYSVSREKKERFSLILESASTNQTSMYLCASSPIAGVYNEQFFGPGTRLTVL.

The chain links TRBV9 to TRBJ2-1, with D perhaps matching TRBD1 (5 bases). Trimming left V 0 bases short and J 9 bases short, with 13 bases between. Germline V gives CDR1 SGDLS, CDR2 YYNGEE. CDR3 length: 14 amino acids. CDR3 sequence (DNA): TGTGCCAGCAGCGTAGCACAGGTTTATGGTGAGCAGTTCTTC. It codes for CASSVAQVYGEQFF.

For the CDR3, the DNA is TGCGCCAGCAGCTTGGATAGGGGACAGCCTACCCGCTCTGGGGCCAACGTCCTGACTTTC. Translated, it gives CASSLDRGQPTRSGANVLTF. The chain recombines TRBV5-1 with TRBJ2-6, with 7 bases identical to TRBD1. Unmatched junction bases numbered 12, after V lost 0 bases and J lost 0 bases. This CDR3 region has 20 residues. Germline-derived CDR1 and CDR2 are SGHRS and YFSETQ.

The chain recombines TRBV25-1 with TRBJ2-1, with 7 nucleotides matching TRBD2. CDR1 is MGHDK, CDR2 SYGVNS, per germline. There are 16 residues in the CDR3. The V and J ends lost 2 bases and 2 bases, in that order; junction bases with no gene match: 6. Here the CDR3 reads CASSESGASTYNEQFF. The CDR3 DNA reads TGTGCCAGCAGTGAAAGCGGGGCCTCCACCTACAATGAGCAGTTCTTC.

The chain is built from TRBV4-3 and TRBJ1-6; the match to TRBD1 covers 8 bases. V was pared by 3 bases and J by 4 bases, with 11 bases of the junction left unmatched. This CDR3 spans 18 amino acids. Germline V gives CDR1 LGHNA, CDR2 YSLEER. The CDR3 DNA reads as TGCGCCAGCAGCCACCAGACGAATGGACAGGGATATAATTCACCCCTCCACTTT. This encodes CASSHQTNGQGYNSPLHF.

This clone was found once. J is TRBJ1-5 and V is TRBV18; 9 bases line up with TRBD1. This CDR3 spans 14 amino acids. CDR1 is KGHSH and CDR2 is LQKENI in the germline V gene. The junction had 3 bases not matched to a gene; V was cut back by 2 bases and J by 7 bases. Here the CDR3 reads CASSPVQGAQPQHF. CDR3 nucleotides: TGTGCCAGCTCACCAGTACAGGGGGCACAGCCCCAGCATTTT.

J is TRBJ2-1 and V is TRBV20-1; D remains ambiguous. Deletions cut 2 bases from V and 6 bases from J, with 5 bases between. Germline V gene data show CDR1 as DFQATT and CDR2 as SNEGSKA (reference sequence). CDR3 size: 11 residues. The CDR3 region has the DNA TGCAGTGCTAGACCCGTCAATGAGCAGTTCTTC. As protein: CSARPVNEQFF.

The J gene is TRBJ1-2, the V gene TRBV5-1; D call uncertain. The CDR3 consists of 12 residues. Germline V CDR1 and CDR2: SGHRS, YFSETQ. Trimming shortened V by 2 bases and J by 9 bases, and 11 bases separated the two germline ends. CDR3 sequence (DNA): TGCGCCAGCAGCTTAACGGGATCAAGCTACACCTTC. Encoded protein: CASSLTGSSYTF.

The rearrangement links TRBV9 to TRBJ2-1; 10 bases fit TRBD2. V shed 1 base, J shed 6 bases, and the junction held 7 bases outside the gene matches. Germline V gives CDR1 SGDLS, CDR2 YYNGEE. This CDR3 contains 16 residues. This chain's CDR3 is CASSVLAGGSGNEQFF. The CDR3 DNA sequence: TGTGCCAGCAGCGTATTAGCGGGAGGCTCGGGCAATGAGCAGTTCTTC.

The chain recombines TRBV5-1 with TRBJ2-5; TRBD2 is a possible D gene (5 bases). V was clipped by 3 bases and J by 2 bases, with 8 bases between them. The V gene's germline CDR1 is SGHRS and CDR2 YFSETQ. The CDR3 loop spans 13 amino acids. The CDR3 DNA follows: TGCGCCAGCAGCTGGAGGCCTCAAGAGACCCAGTACTTC. Its translation is CASSWRPQETQYF.

V gene TRBV5-1 combines with J gene TRBJ2-7, with D perhaps matching TRBD2 (5 bases). The germline V and J ends were trimmed by 4 bases and 2 bases, with 7 bases remaining between them. The V gene's germline CDR1 is SGHRS and CDR2 YFSETQ. CDR3 length: 12 amino acids. CDR3 in DNA: TGCGCCAGCAGCGGAGGTACCTACGAGCAGTACTTC. Protein product: CASSGGTYEQYF.

V usage is TRBV7-9 and J usage is TRBJ2-1; tentative D call: TRBD2 (5 bases). Germline V gene lookup returns CDR1 SEHNR and CDR2 FQNEAQ (reference sequence). Trimming shortened V by 5 bases and J by 10 bases, and 15 bases separated the two germline ends. The CDR3 runs 13 residues. The CDR3 coding sequence is TGTGCCAGCAGCCTGTCCGGAGGCGGGGAGCAGTTCTTC. It translates to CASSLSGGGEQFF. The full variable domain, with the rest looked up from reference TRBV7-9 and TRBJ2-1, is DTGVSQNPRHKITKRGQNVTFRCDPISEHNRLYWYRQTLGQGPEFLTYFQNEAQLEKSRLLSDRFSAERPKGSFSTLEIQRTEQGDSAMYLCASSLSGGGEQFFGPGTRLTVL.

In its sample, this clone was seen once. The chain is built from TRBV5-1 and TRBJ1-3, with D tentatively TRBD1 (5 bases). V lost 0 bases and J 0 bases, leaving 7 bases between the germline ends. Per the germline V gene, CDR1 is SGHRS and CDR2 is YFSETQ. The CDR3 spans 15 residues. The CDR3 spells CASSLADSSGNTIYF. CDR3 nucleotides: TGCGCCAGCAGCTTGGCTGACAGCTCTGGAAACACCATATATTTT.

The chain joins TRBV9 to TRBJ1-2; maybe TRBD1 (6 bases). Trimming removed 4 bases from V and 3 bases from J, with 13 bases in between. Per germline, CDR1 SGDLS and CDR2 YYNGEE. The CDR3 consists of 14 residues. The CDR3 sequence is CASSSTGRDYGYTF. The CDR3 nucleotides are TGTGCCAGCAGCTCCACAGGGAGAGACTATGGCTACACCTTC.

The CDR3 spells CASSLSRGKETQYF. The CDR3 DNA reads as TGTGCCAGCAGTTTATCGCGGGGAAAAGAGACCCAGTACTTC. The rearrangement joins TRBV27 to TRBJ2-5, with D possibly being TRBD2 (6 bases). V dropped 0 bases and J dropped 3 bases, with 8 bases sitting between them. This CDR3 region has 14 residues. Germline CDR1 is MNHEY and CDR2 is SMNVEV (reference sequence).

J is TRBJ2-6 and V is TRBV5-1; D call uncertain. Germline V CDR1 and CDR2: SGHRS, YFSETQ. V lost 7 bases, J lost 0 bases, and 11 bases lay in between. The CDR3 is 15 amino acids. The CDR3 is CASSPEFSGANVLTF. The CDR3 DNA follows: TGCGCCAGCTCCCCCGAGTTCTCTGGGGCCAACGTCCTGACTTTC.

This clone occurred once. The chain recombines TRBV11-3 with TRBJ1-3; 9 bases are a match to TRBD1. Trimming removed 8 bases from V and 0 bases from J; junction bases left unmatched: 8. The CDR3 length is 16 residues. Per germline, CDR1 SGHNT and CDR2 YENEEA. The CDR3 sequence: CASRPTGGFSGNTIYF. The DNA of the CDR3 is TGTGCCAGCCGTCCAACAGGGGGCTTCTCTGGAAACACCATATATTTT.

The CDR3 sequence: CASSPTGGSNQPQHF. The CDR3 bases are TGTGCCAGCAGCCCCACCGGCGGAAGCAATCAGCCCCAGCATTTT. The chain recombines TRBV2 with TRBJ1-5; D is unclear. This CDR3 has 15 residues. Looked up from germline, CDR1 is SNHLY and CDR2 is FYNNEI. The V and J ends lost 6 bases and 1 base respectively, with 13 bases between them.

The chain uses TRBV9 and TRBJ1-2; TRBD1 aligns across 7 bases. CDR1 is SGDLS, CDR2 YYNGEE, per germline. Trimming removed 0 bases from V and 3 bases from J; junction bases left unmatched: 17. This CDR3 region has 19 residues. CDR3 sequence reads: CASSVALPTDRDPDYGYTF. The CDR3 DNA reads as TGTGCCAGCAGCGTAGCTTTACCGACCGACAGGGATCCGGACTATGGCTACACCTTC.

This chain uses TRBV19 with TRBJ2-6; D call uncertain. Deletions cut 0 bases from V and 4 bases from J, with 4 bases between. Per germline, CDR1 LNHDA and CDR2 SQIVND (reference sequence). CDR3 size: 14 residues. As DNA, the CDR3 is TGTGCCAGTAGTATAGATCAAGGGGCCAACGTCCTGACTTTC. Its protein is CASSIDQGANVLTF.

V is TRBV6-5 and J is TRBJ1-2; 10 positions agree with TRBD1. This CDR3 region has 14 residues. The J segment lost 4 bases and the V segment lost 6 bases, leaving 5 bases of the junction unmatched. Per the germline V gene, CDR1 is MNHEY and CDR2 is SVGAGI. For the CDR3, the DNA is TGTGCCAGCAGGCCGGGACAGGGGAGCTATGGCTACACCTTC. Its translation is CASRPGQGSYGYTF.